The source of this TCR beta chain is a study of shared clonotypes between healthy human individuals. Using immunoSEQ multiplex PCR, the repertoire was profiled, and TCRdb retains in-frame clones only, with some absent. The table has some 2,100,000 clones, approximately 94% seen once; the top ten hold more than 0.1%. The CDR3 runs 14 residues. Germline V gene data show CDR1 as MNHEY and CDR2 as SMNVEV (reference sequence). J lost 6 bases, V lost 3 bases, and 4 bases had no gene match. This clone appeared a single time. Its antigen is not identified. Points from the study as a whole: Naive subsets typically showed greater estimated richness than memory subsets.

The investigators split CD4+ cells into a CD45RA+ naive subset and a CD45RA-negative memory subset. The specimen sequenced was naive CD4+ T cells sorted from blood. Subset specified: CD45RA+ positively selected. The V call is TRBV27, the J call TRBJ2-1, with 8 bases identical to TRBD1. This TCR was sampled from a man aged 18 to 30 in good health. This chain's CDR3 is CASSLGTGRNEQFF. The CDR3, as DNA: TGTGCCAGCAGTTTGGGGACAGGTCGCAATGAGCAGTTCTTC.